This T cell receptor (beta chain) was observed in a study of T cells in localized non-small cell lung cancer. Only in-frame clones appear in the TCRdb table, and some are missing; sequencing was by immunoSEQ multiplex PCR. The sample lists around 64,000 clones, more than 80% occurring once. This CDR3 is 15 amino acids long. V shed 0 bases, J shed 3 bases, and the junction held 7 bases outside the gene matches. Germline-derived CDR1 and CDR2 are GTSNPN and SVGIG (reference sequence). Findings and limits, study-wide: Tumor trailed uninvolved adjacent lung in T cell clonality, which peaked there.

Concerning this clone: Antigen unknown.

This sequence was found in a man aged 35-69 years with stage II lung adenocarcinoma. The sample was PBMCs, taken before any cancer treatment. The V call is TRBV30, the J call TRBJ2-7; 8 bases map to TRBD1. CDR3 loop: CAWSVPRTGNYEQYF. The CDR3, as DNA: TGTGCCTGGAGTGTACCTAGGACAGGGAACTACGAGCAGTACTTC.